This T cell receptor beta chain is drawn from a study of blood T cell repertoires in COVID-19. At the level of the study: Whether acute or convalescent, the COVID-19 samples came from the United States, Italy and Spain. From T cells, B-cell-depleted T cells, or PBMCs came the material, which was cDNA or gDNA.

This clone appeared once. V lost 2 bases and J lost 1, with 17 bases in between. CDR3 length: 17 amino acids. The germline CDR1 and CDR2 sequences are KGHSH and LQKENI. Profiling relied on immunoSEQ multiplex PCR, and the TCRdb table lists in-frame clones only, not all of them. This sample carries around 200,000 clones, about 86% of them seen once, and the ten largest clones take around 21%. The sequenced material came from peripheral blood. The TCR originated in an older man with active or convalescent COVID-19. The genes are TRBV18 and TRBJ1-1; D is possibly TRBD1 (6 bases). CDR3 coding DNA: TGTGCCAGCTCACCATTTGGTCCAGGGGATACGAACACTGAAGCTTTCTTT. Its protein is CASSPFGPGDTNTEAFF.